Described below is a single T cell receptor (beta chain) sequence and its context. The data are from a study of OX40 agonist ivuxolimab in advanced cancers. Study-level information: Two cutaneous melanoma patients and one hepatocellular carcinoma patient, three in all, had partial responses.

Assay: immunoSEQ multiplex PCR; the TCRdb copy retains only in-frame clones and omits some. The table records around 140,000 clones, about nine tenths of them present only once. There are 13 residues in the CDR3. V lost 7 bases and J lost 5, with 12 bases in between. Germline CDR1 reads SNHLY; CDR2 reads FYNNEI. The receptor's source is an adult with an advanced solid tumor such as melanoma, head and neck, liver or kidney cancer. The chain recombines TRBV2 with TRBJ1-5; D remains unclear. Specimen: CD4+ or CD8+ T cells sorted from blood, collected in a trial of the OX40 agonist ivuxolimab. The CDR3 is CASTPRRDQPQHF. The CDR3 DNA sequence: TGTGCCAGCACCCCCCGGAGGGATCAGCCCCAGCATTTT.